This T cell receptor beta chain was sequenced for a study of blood T cell repertoires in COVID-19. In the original processing: Amplification with reference gene primers provided the estimates of nucleated cell counts. The table came from immunoSEQ multiplex PCR; TCRdb's copy has only in-frame clones and leaves some out. Clonal size and the V and J genes are those of that table, whereas D and trimming came from the DNA. Of approximately 100,000 clones listed, 83% are singletons. Germline values: CDR1 LNHDA, CDR2 SQIVND (reference sequence). CDR3 length: 11 residues. Trimming removed 5 bases at V and 10 bases at J, with 6 bases between.

This rearrangement joins TRBV19 to TRBJ1-6; tentative D call: TRBD1 (6 bases). Sample: peripheral blood. The TCR originated in a woman in her fifties or sixties with acute or convalescent COVID-19. DNA for the CDR3: TGTGCCAGTAGTGGGGGCTCACCCCTCCACTTT. It specifies CASSGGSPLHF. The whole variable domain, filled in from reference TRBV19 and TRBJ1-6, reads DGGITQSPKYLFRKEGQNVTLSCEQNLNHDAMYWYRQDPGQGLRLIYYSQIVNDFQKGDIAEGYSVSREKKESFPLTVTSAQKNPTAFYLCASSGGSPLHFGNGTRLTVT.